The 17 T cell receptor beta chains reported below all come from one sample, sequenced in a study of T-cell reconstitution after alpha-beta-depleted transplantation in children (TCRdb year 2016). The paper's findings and limits, for the study overall: Hyperexpanded clone frequencies declined over subsequent months; after one year, T-cell counts and TCRbeta diversity were mostly attributed to newly produced T cells.

Libraries were constructed by PCR. For sequencing, an Illumina HiSeq 2500 was employed. TCR libraries were prepared with molecular barcoding, using unique molecular identifiers to normalize TCRbeta repertoire quantification. TCRdb applied fastp at Q25 and MiXCR to the public reads, then kept only in-frame beta chains. Entries are consolidated by CDR3 protein sequence, retaining the most common genes and DNA. The sample table holds 250,000 to 300,000 distinct CDR3 sequences, of which 7.5% to 9% were seen once. Clones ranked in the top ten supply approximately 9.6% of the sample. The treatment or condition label for this specimen denotes: allogeneic hematopoietic cell transplantation with graft depleted of TCRalphabeta T cells and CD19 B cells. No antigens are known for them. Specimen: peripheral blood, collected 360 days after TCRalphabeta/CD19-depleted stem cell transplant. Source of these receptors: a female patient aged 2 to 10 who had a stem cell transplant for Fanconi anemia, so the T cells may come from the graft donor.

This clonotype has a handful of counts. The CDR3 DNA reads TGTGCCAGCAGCGTAAGACAGGGATTGATGCGCGGCCCCTACAATGAGCAGTTCTTC. Its protein product is CASSVRQGLMRGPYNEQFF. The chain combines TRBV11-1 with TRBJ2-1, with 7 bases fitting TRBD1. This CDR3 has 19 residues. CDR1 is SGHAT and CDR2 is FQDESV in the germline V gene (reference sequence). V trimming: 5 bases; J trimming: 2 bases; junction bases outside the gene matches: 18.

This clonotype was counted at least ten times. The V call is TRBV29-1, the J call TRBJ2-3; D is possibly TRBD2 (6 bases). Germline V lookup: CDR1 SQVTM, CDR2 ANQGSEA. Trimming removed 3 bases at V and 8 bases at J, with 15 bases between. The length of the CDR3 is 13 residues. The DNA for the CDR3 is TGCAGCGTTGATCCCCGGGACTCGACTACGCAGTATTTT. As protein: CSVDPRDSTTQYF.

Worth noting for this clonotype: This may be a read error: a much more frequent sequence differs by one nucleotide. The chain has TRBV29-1 and TRBJ1-2, with D unclear. Germline V gene lookup returns CDR1 SQVTM and CDR2 ANQGSEA. The CDR3 is 13 amino acids. Deletions cut 2 bases from V and 3 bases from J, with 10 bases between. The CDR3 protein is CSVENSEDYGYTF. The CDR3 bases are TGCAGCGTTGAAAACTCGGAGGACTATGGCTACACCTTC.

This clonotype came up many times. The rearrangement links TRBV27 to TRBJ2-2; D is ambiguous. The CDR3 extends over 12 amino acids. V was clipped by 9 bases and J by 9 bases, with 14 bases between them. Germline V gives CDR1 MNHEY, CDR2 SMNVEV (reference sequence). For the CDR3, the DNA is TGTGCCAGAGAAGGACCTCACTGGGAGCTGTTTTTT. This gives the protein CAREGPHWELFF.

This clonotype was counted at least ten times. This chain uses TRBV5-6 with TRBJ2-6; no clear D. V lost 0 bases, J lost 0 bases, and 4 bases lay in between. CDR1 is SGHDT and CDR2 is YYEEEE in the germline V gene. The CDR3 spans 15 residues. The chain's CDR3 is CASSLGFSGANVLTF. CDR3 bases: TGTGCCAGCAGCTTGGGCTTCTCTGGGGCCAACGTCCTGACTTTC.

This clonotype turned up a few times. The CDR3 sequence is CASSTALQGARGYTEAFF. The CDR3 nucleotides read TGCGCCAGCAGCACGGCCCTTCAGGGGGCGAGGGGATACACTGAAGCTTTCTTT. The V call is TRBV5-1, the J call TRBJ1-1, with TRBD1 matching over 8 bases. V was clipped by 4 bases and J by 3 bases; unmatched bases: 17. Germline assignment: CDR1 SGHRS and CDR2 YFSETQ. This CDR3 comprises 18 residues.

The table lists this clonotype with a few counts. The chain links TRBV6-1 to TRBJ2-7; TRBD2 might be the D (5 bases). Germline V gene sequence: CDR1 MNHNS, CDR2 SASEGT. The length of the CDR3 is 15 residues. The CDR3 protein is CASNESGLPPTREYV. The DNA of the CDR3 is TGTGCCAGCAATGAATCGGGCCTACCACCTACGAGGGAGTACGTC.

This clonotype showed up many times. This chain connects TRBV6-2 or TRBV6-3 to TRBJ2-3; D unresolved. CDR1 is MNHEY and CDR2 is SVGEGT in the germline V gene. The V gene lost 8 bases and the J gene lost 2 bases, with 20 bases spanning the gap. CDR3 length: 16 residues. The CDR3 is CASSSRNTGPTDTQYF. The CDR3 DNA sequence: TGTGCCAGCTCGTCCAGAAACACCGGACCCACAGATACGCAGTATTTT.

This clonotype showed up just a few times. This chain links TRBV5-1 with TRBJ1-2; no clear D gene. The germline V gene has CDR1 SGHRS and CDR2 YFSETQ. The CDR3 is 13 residues long. The V and J ends lost 5 bases and 1 base respectively, with 9 bases between them. In DNA form, the CDR3 reads TGCGCCAGCAGTCCCGACGGTAACTATGGCTACACCTTC. It yields the protein CASSPDGNYGYTF. Together with reference TRBV5-1 and TRBJ1-2, the CDR3 gives the full variable domain: KAGVTQTPRYLIKTRGQQVTLSCSPISGHRSVSWYQQTPGQGLQFLFEYFSETQRNKGNFPGRFSGRQFSNSRSEMNVSTLELGDSALYLCASSPDGNYGYTFGSGTRLTVV.

This clonotype came up many times. J is TRBJ1-2 and V is TRBV20-1; D not certain. V shed 1 base and J shed 4 bases, with 4 bases lying between them. The germline gives CDR1 DFQATT, CDR2 SNEGSKA (reference sequence). This CDR3 has 11 amino acids. This chain's CDR3 is CSARVGYGYTF. DNA for the CDR3: TGCAGTGCTAGAGTCGGCTATGGCTACACCTTC.

There are many counts of this clonotype. The rearrangement uses TRBV12-3 or TRBV12-4 and TRBJ2-3, with a tentative D call TRBD1 (6 bases). The length of the CDR3 is 15 residues. Trimming left V 8 bases short and J 1 base short, with 16 bases between. CDR3 loop: CASAYRTVRTDTQYF. For the CDR3, the DNA is TGTGCCAGCGCTTACCGGACAGTCCGCACAGATACGCAGTATTTT.

This clonotype was detected ten times or more. The chain carries TRBV20-1 and TRBJ1-5; D is unresolved. This CDR3 has 11 amino acids. Trimming left V 3 bases short and J 1 base short, with 1 base between. Germline CDR1 is DFQATT and CDR2 is SNEGSKA (reference sequence). The CDR3 reads CSASSNQPQHF. The CDR3 nucleotides read TGCAGTGCTAGCAGCAATCAGCCCCAGCATTTT.

The CDR3 protein is CASSPRQASGNTIYF. The CDR3 DNA sequence: TGTGCCAGCTCACCACGGCAGGCCTCTGGAAACACCATATATTTT. This chain connects TRBV18 to TRBJ1-3; D gene unclear. The ends were cut back, 1 base at V and 0 bases at J, with 7 bases in the middle. The CDR3 is made up of 15 amino acids. Germline V gene sequence: CDR1 KGHSH, CDR2 LQKENI.

In its sample, this clonotype was seen many times. The rearrangement joins TRBV28 to TRBJ1-1; D ambiguous. The ends were cut back, 8 bases at V and 1 base at J, with 5 bases in the middle. The CDR3 has 11 residues. From germline, CDR1 is MDHEN and CDR2 SYDVKM. CDR3 residues: CASRRNTEAFF. The CDR3 DNA reads TGTGCCAGCCGGCGGAACACTGAAGCTTTCTTT.

This clonotype was counted between two and nine times. The V gene is TRBV28, the J gene TRBJ1-2, with D possibly TRBD1 on 6 matching bases. V was pared by 5 bases and J by 8 bases, with 12 bases between. Per germline, CDR1 MDHEN and CDR2 SYDVKM. The CDR3 spans 12 residues. CDR3 DNA sequence: TGTGCCAGCAGTACACCAGGGGACGGCTACACCTTC. Translated, it gives CASSTPGDGYTF.

This CDR3 reads CASSLARGTNNEQFF. The CDR3 region has the DNA TGTGCCAGCAGCTTAGCGAGGGGGACCAACAATGAGCAGTTCTTC. V usage is TRBV7-9 and J usage is TRBJ2-1; tentatively, D is TRBD1 (6 bases). CDR1 and CDR2 from the germline V gene are SEHNR and FQNEAQ (reference sequence). V shed 0 bases and J shed 5 bases, with 11 bases lying between them. The CDR3 sequence is 15 residues long.

This clonotype was seen ten or more times. The V gene is TRBV12-3 or TRBV12-4, the J gene TRBJ1-2; 8 bases are a match to TRBD1. This CDR3 is built from 15 residues. Trimming took 6 bases from V and 5 from J; bases not matched to a gene: 11. DNA of the CDR3: TGTGCCAGCAGCCTTATACGACAGGGGCCTTATGGCTACACCTTC. Encoded protein: CASSLIRQGPYGYTF.